Listed here is a single T cell receptor beta chain. This entry comes from a study of blood T cell repertoires in COVID-19. Repertoires were generated with immunoSEQ multiplex PCR, while TCRdb's copy carries only in-frame clones and drops some. The table lists approximately 290,000 clones, 90% of them singletons. Germline V gene sequence: CDR1 MNHNS, CDR2 SASEGT. The V gene end was trimmed by 0 bases and the J gene end by 8 bases; junction bases not matched to a gene: 4. The length of the CDR3 is 14 residues. The sequenced sample was PBMCs or T cells enriched from blood (not recorded which). The clonotype was recovered from a woman younger than 35 with acute COVID-19. The V and J genes are TRBV6-1 and TRBJ1-1; 9 nucleotides agree with TRBD1. CDR3 region: CASSEAGQGREAFF. CDR3 in DNA: TGTGCCAGCAGTGAAGCCGGACAGGGGCGGGAAGCTTTCTTT.